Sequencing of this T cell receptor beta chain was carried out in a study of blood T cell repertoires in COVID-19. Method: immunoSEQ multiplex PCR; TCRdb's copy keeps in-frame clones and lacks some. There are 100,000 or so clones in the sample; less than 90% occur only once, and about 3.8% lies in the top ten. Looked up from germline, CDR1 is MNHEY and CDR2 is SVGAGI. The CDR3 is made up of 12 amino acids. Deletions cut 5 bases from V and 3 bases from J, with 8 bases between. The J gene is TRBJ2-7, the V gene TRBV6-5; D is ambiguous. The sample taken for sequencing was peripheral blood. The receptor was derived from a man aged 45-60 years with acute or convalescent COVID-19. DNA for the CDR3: TGTGCCAGCAGTCCCGGTTTCTACGAGCAGTACTTC. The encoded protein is CASSPGFYEQYF.